The present entry profiles one T cell receptor (beta chain) with its context. Its antigen remains unknown. These data are taken from a study of shared clonotypes between healthy human individuals. Study as a whole: CD4 naive cells filled three plates per donor, CD4 memory three, CD8 naive two and CD8 memory one.

The V end was cut by 6 bases, the J end by 3 bases, with 15 bases between. Looked up from germline, CDR1 is MNHEY and CDR2 is SMNVEV (reference sequence). There are 14 residues in the CDR3. Points from the study as a whole: Naive subsets usually exceeded memory subsets in estimated richness.

Every immunoSEQ plate was one replicate of a subset's evenly spread DNA. Data came from immunoSEQ multiplex PCR; TCRdb stores just in-frame clones and leaves some out. The sample yields about 330,000 clones, approximately 79% seen once. The sample taken for sequencing was memory CD4+ T cells sorted from blood. Stated subset: CD45RA-negative fraction. This chain connects TRBV27 to TRBJ2-7; D is perhaps TRBD2 (6 bases). This receptor was taken from a man aged 25-40 years in good health. In nucleotides, the CDR3 is TGTGCCAGCAGCACGGGACTTCGAAACTACGAGCAGTACTTC. It specifies CASSTGLRNYEQYF.